Presented here are 20 T cell receptor beta chains from one specimen sequenced in a study of Graves' ophthalmopathy and Graves' hyperthyroidism. Amplification of the TCR beta CDR3 regions used RNA transcripts (as template). After a first-round RT-PCR with HTBI primers, a second-round multiplex PCR was run. MiXCR, applied by TCRdb to the multiplex PCR reads, yields one record per CDR3 protein. The table includes roughly 500,000 distinct CDR3 sequences, approximately 15% detected once. The sequenced sample consisted of blood. All receptors derive from a woman aged 25 to 39 with Graves' ophthalmopathy.

This chain joins TRBV28 and TRBJ1-5; 8 nucleotides align to TRBD1. Losses at the gene ends were 8 bases for V and 5 bases for J; bases not matched to a gene: 5. The length of the CDR3 is 13 residues. Germline CDR1 is MDHEN and CDR2 is SYDVKM. The CDR3 loop is CASSDRAHQPQHF. In DNA form, the CDR3 reads TGTGCCAGCTCGGACAGGGCCCATCAGCCCCAGCATTTT.

The chain carries TRBV15 and TRBJ2-5; D unresolved. The germline gives CDR1 LNHNV, CDR2 YYDKDF (reference sequence). Between the trimmed V and J ends, which lost 1 base and 3 bases, there was a span of 9 bases. The CDR3 is 14 amino acids. In nucleotides, the CDR3 is TGTGCCACCAGCAGAGCCCAGCAGAAAGAGACCCAGTACTTC. Amino acid sequence: CATSRAQQKETQYF.

At least ten counts were recorded for this clonotype. The CDR3 here is CASGGRVWTEAFF. The CDR3 DNA is TGCGCCAGCGGGGGAAGGGTGTGGACTGAAGCTTTCTTT. The V gene is TRBV4-1, the J gene TRBJ1-1; a weak D match, TRBD1 (5 bases). This CDR3 is 13 amino acids long. The germline V and J ends were trimmed by 8 bases and 5 bases, with 15 bases remaining between them. Germline V gene lookup returns CDR1 MGHRA and CDR2 YSYEKL.

In this sample, this clonotype turned up many times. The rearrangement joins TRBV27 to TRBJ2-7, with 11 bases lining up with TRBD1. V was pared by 5 bases and J by 3 bases, with 9 bases of the junction left unmatched. This CDR3 has 16 amino acids. Germline loops: CDR1 MNHEY, CDR2 SMNVEV (reference sequence). The CDR3 DNA is TGTGCCAGCAGTATCATTCCGGGACAGGGGGACTACGAGCAGTACTTC. Its protein product is CASSIIPGQGDYEQYF.

In its sample, this clonotype was seen many times. The chain's CDR3 is CASRQSADRESGSPLHF. CDR3 nucleotide sequence: TGTGCCAGCAGGCAATCCGCCGACAGGGAAAGTGGTTCACCCCTCCACTTT. This chain connects TRBV27 to TRBJ1-6; 7 positions agree with TRBD1. V trimming: 6 bases; J trimming: 9 bases; junction bases outside the gene matches: 17. The CDR3 spans 17 residues. CDR1 MNHEY and CDR2 SMNVEV come from the germline V gene (reference sequence).

This clonotype was recorded a few times. A much bigger clone sits one base away, suggesting this may be a read error. V usage is TRBV6-5 and J usage is TRBJ1-2, with D tentatively TRBD1 (6 bases). The CDR3 runs 12 residues. Germline lookup yields CDR1 MNHEY and CDR2 SVGAGI. Trimming stripped 2 bases from V and 8 bases from J, with 9 bases between. CDR3 sequence (DNA): TGTGCCAGCAGTTACAGGGGGGAGGGCTACACCTTC. This gives the protein CASSYRGEGYTF.

This clonotype was seen only a few times. The chain links TRBV5-1 to TRBJ1-2; D ambiguous. This CDR3 has 13 amino acids. V was clipped by 4 bases and J by 7 bases, with 14 bases between them. Germline loops: CDR1 SGHRS, CDR2 YFSETQ. CDR3 nucleotide sequence: TGCGCCAGCAGCCCCGACTGGGCTACTGGCTACACCTTC. This encodes CASSPDWATGYTF.

This clonotype was counted at least ten times. The chain carries TRBV7-2 and TRBJ2-5; 10 bases match TRBD2. Unmatched junction bases numbered 5, after V lost 5 bases and J lost 5 bases. The CDR3 spans 14 residues. Germline CDR1 and CDR2: SGHTA and FQGNSA. CDR3 bases: TGTGCCAGCAGCACGCTAGCGGGAGTTGAGACCCAGTACTTC. This codes for CASSTLAGVETQYF.

This clonotype occurred many times. The genes are TRBV20-1 and TRBJ1-1, with D unclear. V was clipped by 3 bases and J by 5 bases, with 10 bases between them. The CDR3 is 12 amino acids. CDR1 and CDR2 from the germline V gene are DFQATT and SNEGSKA (reference sequence). Here the CDR3 reads CSARTGGTEAFF. In nucleotides, the CDR3 is TGCAGTGCTAGGACTGGTGGGACTGAAGCTTTCTTT.

The chain is built from TRBV11-2 and TRBJ1-6, with TRBD1 as a possible D gene (5 bases). Germline-derived CDR1 and CDR2 are SGHAT and FQNNGV. V lost 4 bases, J lost 5 bases, and 15 bases lay in between. CDR3 size: 16 residues. The CDR3 spells CASSSLRDGHNSPLHF. The CDR3 nucleotides are TGTGCCAGCAGCTCATTAAGGGACGGCCATAATTCACCCCTCCACTTT.

This clonotype was counted ten times or more. The chain combines TRBV11-2 with TRBJ1-1; 7 nucleotides line up with TRBD1. The CDR3 is made up of 13 amino acids. Germline V gene sequence: CDR1 SGHAT, CDR2 FQNNGV. J gave up 4 bases and V 3 bases, and 2 bases lay outside the gene matches. DNA of the CDR3: TGTGCCAGCAGCTTGGGACAGAGCACTGAAGCTTTCTTT. Amino acids: CASSLGQSTEAFF.

The sample holds many counts of this clonotype. The V and J genes are TRBV28 and TRBJ1-1, with D perhaps TRBD1 (6 bases). In germline, CDR1 is MDHEN, CDR2 SYDVKM. V was cut by 2 bases and J by 9 bases, with 13 bases left in between. This CDR3 region has 13 residues. DNA for the CDR3: TGTGCCAGCAGTTTAACGAAGGGGGGGAAAGCTTTCTTT. Translated: CASSLTKGGKAFF.

Points on this clonotype: Its ends do not fully match the called genes, so a read error is possible. The J gene is TRBJ1-1, the V gene TRBV13; D is unresolved. This CDR3 has 13 residues. Germline V lookup: CDR1 PRHDT, CDR2 FYEKMQ (reference sequence). CDR3 residues: CASSFSAVIEALF. CDR3 bases: TGTGCCAGCAGCTTCAGCGCTGTTATTGAAGCTCTCTTT.

This clonotype was counted a few times. This chain connects TRBV30 to TRBJ2-5; D may be TRBD1 (6 bases). V was clipped by 1 base and J by 5 bases, with 8 bases between them. The CDR3 spans 12 residues. Looked up from germline, CDR1 is GTSNPN and CDR2 is SVGIG (reference sequence). The CDR3 sequence: CAWSATGETQYF. DNA for the CDR3: TGTGCCTGGAGTGCCACAGGGGAGACCCAGTACTTC.

The table lists this clonotype with many counts. The rearrangement joins TRBV12-3 or TRBV12-4 to TRBJ1-2; D may be TRBD1 (6 bases). V lost 5 bases to trimming and J lost 0 bases, with 16 bases between them. CDR3 length: 16 residues. Written as DNA, the CDR3 is TGTGCCAGCAGTATCCGAGGGGGGCTGACTAACTATGGCTACACCTTC. The encoded protein is CASSIRGGLTNYGYTF.

This clonotype was detected many times. The V and J genes are TRBV4-1 and TRBJ2-7; tentatively, D is TRBD2 (5 bases). CDR3 length: 14 residues. Per the germline V gene, CDR1 is MGHRA and CDR2 is YSYEKL. Trimming left V 2 bases short and J 6 bases short, with 14 bases between. The CDR3 region is CASSQTPAEGEQYF. The CDR3 DNA is TGCGCCAGCAGCCAAACTCCAGCCGAGGGCGAGCAGTACTTC.

This clonotype was recorded many times. The gene calls are TRBV20-1 and TRBJ2-4, with 7 bases aligning to TRBD1. In germline, CDR1 is DFQATT, CDR2 SNEGSKA (reference sequence). V lost 1 base to trimming and J lost 3 bases; unmatched junction nucleotides: 12. There are 17 residues in the CDR3. The CDR3 coding sequence is TGCAGTGCTAGAGTTGAAGGGGGCGGTATTGACAAAAACATTCAGTACTTC. This codes for CSARVEGGGIDKNIQYF.

This clonotype was seen many times. This chain links TRBV2 with TRBJ2-6; D possibly corresponds to TRBD1 (6 bases). The CDR3 has 20 amino acids. Germline V lookup: CDR1 SNHLY, CDR2 FYNNEI. Trimming removed 4 bases at V and 1 base at J, with 23 bases between. DNA of the CDR3: TGTGCCAGCAGTGCCCCCTCCCACCCAGGGGCCCGTTCTGGGGCCAACGTCCTGACTTTC. It codes for CASSAPSHPGARSGANVLTF.

Ten or more counts support this clonotype. The V and J genes are TRBV11-2 and TRBJ2-5; D unclear. The CDR3 extends over 13 amino acids. In germline, CDR1 is SGHAT, CDR2 FQNNGV. V was trimmed by 5 bases and J by 2 bases, leaving 9 bases between them. The CDR3 DNA reads TGTGCCAGCAGCGAAGGGATTCAAGAGACCCAGTACTTC. This sequence encodes CASSEGIQETQYF. Using reference TRBV11-2 and TRBJ2-5 for the parts outside the CDR3, the full variable domain is EAGVAQSPRYKIIEKRQSVAFWCNPISGHATLYWYQQILGQGPKLLIQFQNNGVVDDSQLPKDRFSAERLKGVDSTLKIQPAKLEDSAVYLCASSEGIQETQYFGPGTRLLVL.

This clonotype came up many times. The CDR3 DNA is TGTGCCAGCAGCCCGGACATGCACGGGGAGCTGTTTTTT. The encoded protein is CASSPDMHGELFF. V gene TRBV6-4 combines with J gene TRBJ2-2; tentatively, D is TRBD1 (5 bases). Trimming stripped 6 bases from V and 7 bases from J, with 12 bases between. This CDR3 is built from 13 residues. Germline lookup yields CDR1 MRHNA and CDR2 SNTAGT.